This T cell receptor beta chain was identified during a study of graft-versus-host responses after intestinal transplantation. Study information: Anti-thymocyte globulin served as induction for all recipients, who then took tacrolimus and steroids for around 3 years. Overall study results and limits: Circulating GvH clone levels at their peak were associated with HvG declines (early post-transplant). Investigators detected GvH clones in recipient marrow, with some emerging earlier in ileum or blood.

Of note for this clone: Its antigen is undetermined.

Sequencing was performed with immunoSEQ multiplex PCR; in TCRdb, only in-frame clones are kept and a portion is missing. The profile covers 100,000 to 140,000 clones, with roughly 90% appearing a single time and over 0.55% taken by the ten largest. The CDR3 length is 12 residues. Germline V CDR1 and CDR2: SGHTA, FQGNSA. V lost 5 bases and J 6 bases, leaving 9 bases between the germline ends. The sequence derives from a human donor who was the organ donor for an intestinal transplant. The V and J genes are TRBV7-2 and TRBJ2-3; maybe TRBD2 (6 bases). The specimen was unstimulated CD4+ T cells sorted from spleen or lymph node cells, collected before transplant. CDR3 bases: TGTGCCAGCAGCCTAGGGAGGGATACGCAGTATTTT. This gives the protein CASSLGRDTQYF.